Listed below are T cell receptor beta chains from one sample, sequenced in a study of beta chain features in type 1 diabetes. The protocol was immunoSEQ multiplex PCR, while the TCRdb copy is restricted to in-frame clones and leaves out a portion. The table records more than 85,000 clones, around 40% of them present only once. The sample taken for sequencing was stem cell memory CD4+ T cells from blood. Receptor source: a woman between 18 and 29 years old in good health. The CDR3 runs from the conserved cysteine through the conserved F or W. The D gene is left open where the match is weak. Clone size is not always given. Where it is, it says once, few, many or a class for expanded clones.

13	TRBJ1-2	TRBD1	TRBV5-1	few	CASRSTGDGSYTF	TGCGCCAGCCGATCCACAGGGGATGGAAGCTACACCTTC
14	TRBJ2-2	.	TRBV7-2	.	CASSFQGSTGELFF	TGTGCCAGCAGCTTTCAGGGGAGCACCGGGGAGCTGTTTTTT
12	TRBJ2-2	.	TRBV5-1	.	CASSFYTGELFF	TGCGCCAGCAGCTTCTACACCGGGGAGCTGTTTTTT
15	TRBJ2-7	TRBD2	TRBV18	.	CASSPLAGVPYEQYF	TGTGCCAGCTCACCGTTAGCGGGAGTACCCTACGAGCAGTACTTC
14	TRBJ1-5	.	TRBV18	.	CASSPQRGDQPQHF	TGTGCCAGCTCACCCCAGCGGGGAGACCAGCCCCAGCATTTT
15	TRBJ1-1	.	TRBV5-1	.	CASSRRETRGTEAFF	TGCGCCAGCAGCCGTCGGGAAACCAGGGGCACTGAAGCTTTCTTT
16	TRBJ2-1	TRBD2	TRBV5-1	.	CASSIGTSGSHNEQFF	TGCGCCAGCAGCATCGGGACTAGCGGGAGCCACAATGAGCAGTTCTTC
11	TRBJ2-5	.	TRBV5-6	few	CASSSRETQYF	TGTGCCAGCAGCTCTAGGGAGACCCAGTACTTC
13	TRBJ1-1	.	TRBV5-6	few	CASSIGVNTEAFF	TGTGCCAGCAGCATCGGAGTGAACACTGAAGCTTTCTTT
12	TRBJ1-2	.	TRBV30	few	CAWTRQGLSYTF	TGTGCCTGGACTCGCCAGGGACTCAGCTACACCTTC
14	TRBJ1-2	.	TRBV7-9	.	CASSLQEANYGYTF	TGTGCCAGCAGCTTACAAGAGGCTAACTATGGCTACACCTTC
16	TRBJ2-3	TRBD2	TRBV5-1	.	CASSLTSGRGTDTQYF	TGCGCCAGCAGCTTGACTAGCGGGAGGGGCACAGATACGCAGTATTTT
14	TRBJ2-1	.	TRBV5-1	.	CASSLRQINNEQFF	TGCGCCAGCAGCTTAAGACAGATTAACAATGAGCAGTTCTTC
14	TRBJ1-5	.	TRBV9	.	CASSVGQGNQPQHF	TGTGCCAGCAGTGTCGGGCAGGGGAATCAGCCCCAGCATTTT
16	TRBJ2-1	TRBD2	TRBV7-3	.	CASSSSVGGSYNEQFF	TGTGCCAGCAGCTCATCGGTGGGAGGGTCCTACAATGAGCAGTTCTTC
14	TRBJ1-5	.	TRBV30	few	CAWNRDIRNQPQHF	TGTGCCTGGAACAGGGACATACGCAATCAGCCCCAGCATTTT
15	TRBJ2-6	TRBD1	TRBV28	.	CASRTGGSGANVLTF	TGTGCCAGCAGAACAGGGGGCTCTGGGGCCAACGTCCTGACTTTC
12	TRBJ2-3	TRBD2	TRBV7-2	.	CASSLSGGTQYF	TGTGCCAGCAGCTTATCGGGGGGTACGCAGTATTTT
12	TRBJ1-2	.	TRBV2	few	CASSRTYYGYTF	TGTGCCAGCAGTCGGACTTATTATGGCTACACCTTC
18	TRBJ2-7	TRBD2	TRBV10-3	few	CAIRRGLAGGGSSYEQYF	TGTGCCATCAGGAGGGGACTAGCGGGAGGGGGCAGCTCCTACGAGCAGTACTTC
14	TRBJ2-6	.	TRBV30	few	CAWTRDSGANVLTF	TGTGCCTGGACCCGGGACTCTGGGGCCAACGTCCTGACTTTC
18	TRBJ2-5	TRBD2	TRBV2	.	CASSDPGLAGKGQETQYF	TGTGCCAGCAGTGACCCGGGACTAGCGGGAAAGGGGCAAGAGACCCAGTACTTC
11	TRBJ1-2	.	TRBV19	few	CASKEVLGYTF	TGTGCCAGTAAGGAGGTCTTGGGCTACACCTTC
16	TRBJ1-5	.	TRBV7-9	few	CASSLFEGRSNQPQHF	TGTGCCAGCAGCTTATTCGAGGGTAGAAGCAATCAGCCCCAGCATTTT
14	TRBJ1-5	TRBD1	TRBV28	once	CASSWGQGRQPQHF	TGTGCCAGCAGCTGGGGACAGGGAAGGCAGCCCCAGCATTTT
13	TRBJ2-1	TRBD2	TRBV5-1	.	CASKTSGPNEQFF	TGCGCCAGCAAGACTAGCGGACCCAATGAGCAGTTCTTC
15	TRBJ2-7	TRBD1	TRBV28	.	CASSFIDRGSYEQYF	TGTGCCAGCAGTTTCATAGACAGGGGGTCTTACGAGCAGTACTTC
16	TRBJ1-3	.	TRBV11-2	.	CASSLRDSSSGNTIYF	TGTGCCAGCAGCTTACGGGACTCGAGCTCTGGAAACACCATATATTTT
14	TRBJ2-7	.	TRBV5-1	.	CASSFTGSNYEQYF	TGCGCCAGCAGCTTCACAGGATCAAACTACGAGCAGTACTTC
16	TRBJ2-1	.	TRBV19	once	CASSMFQFFSYNEQFF	TGTGCCAGTAGTATGTTTCAGTTTTTCTCCTACAATGAGCAGTTCTTC
15	TRBJ2-1	TRBD2	TRBV5-1	few	CASMGLAESYNEQFF	TGCGCCAGCATGGGACTAGCGGAATCCTACAATGAGCAGTTCTTC
13	TRBJ1-5	TRBD1	TRBV19	.	CASTRTGWQPQHF	TGTGCCAGTACCCGGACAGGTTGGCAGCCCCAGCATTTT
12	TRBJ1-5	.	TRBV27	.	CASSSGIQPQHF	TGTGCCAGCAGTTCGGGAATTCAGCCCCAGCATTTT
15	TRBJ1-3	.	TRBV4-2	.	CASTEGQNAGNTIYF	TGTGCCAGCACCGAAGGACAGAACGCTGGAAACACCATATATTTT
14	TRBJ2-3	.	TRBV27	.	CASSLLTATDTQYF	TGTGCCAGCAGTCTATTGACAGCCACAGATACGCAGTATTTT
15	TRBJ2-5	TRBD1	TRBV5-1	.	CASSTDREWSETQYF	TGCGCCAGCAGCACGGACAGGGAATGGTCGGAGACCCAGTACTTC
17	TRBJ2-6	.	TRBV7-3	.	CASSSFHLSSGANVLTF	TGTGCCAGCAGCTCATTTCATCTGAGCTCTGGGGCCAACGTCCTGACTTTC
13	TRBJ1-5	.	TRBV28	few	CASRRDKVQPQHF	TGTGCCAGCCGCAGGGATAAGGTTCAGCCCCAGCATTTT
12	TRBJ2-7	.	TRBV6-6	few	CASSYSRDEQYF	TGTGCCAGCAGTTACTCCCGGGACGAGCAGTACTTC
13	TRBJ2-1	TRBD1	TRBV7-2	many	CASSPDRINEQFF	TGTGCCAGCAGCCCGGACAGGATCAATGAGCAGTTCTTC